The following is a TCR beta chain sequence with its context. Sequencing of TCR beta covered CD8+ and CD4+ T cells obtained from blood. Isolation of CD8+ and CD4+ T cells was performed negatively, whereas enrichment of TEMRA cells was done by FACS. These data come from a study of CD8 T cells in Susac syndrome. About 0.45 to 1 ug RNA was reverse transcribed with random hexamers. An immunoSEQ multiplex PCR generated amplified TCR beta CDR3 products spanning 54 Vbeta and 13 Jbeta. TCRdb independently ran MiXCR on the immunoSEQ multiplex PCR reads; one entry per CDR3 protein. Of approximately 230,000 distinct CDR3 sequences listed, around 95% are singletons. The CDR3 consists of 16 residues. V gave up 7 bases and J gave up 0 bases, with 15 bases separating them. Per germline, CDR1 KGHDR and CDR2 SFDVKD.

The V gene is TRBV24-1, the J gene TRBJ2-4, with D maybe TRBD2 (5 bases). Sequencing was carried out using CD4+ T cells from PBMCs. This receptor was taken from a human donor with multiple sclerosis. CDR3 residues: CATSPRAELAKNIQYF. CDR3 in DNA: TGTGCCACCAGCCCGAGGGCAGAACTAGCCAAAAACATTCAGTACTTC.